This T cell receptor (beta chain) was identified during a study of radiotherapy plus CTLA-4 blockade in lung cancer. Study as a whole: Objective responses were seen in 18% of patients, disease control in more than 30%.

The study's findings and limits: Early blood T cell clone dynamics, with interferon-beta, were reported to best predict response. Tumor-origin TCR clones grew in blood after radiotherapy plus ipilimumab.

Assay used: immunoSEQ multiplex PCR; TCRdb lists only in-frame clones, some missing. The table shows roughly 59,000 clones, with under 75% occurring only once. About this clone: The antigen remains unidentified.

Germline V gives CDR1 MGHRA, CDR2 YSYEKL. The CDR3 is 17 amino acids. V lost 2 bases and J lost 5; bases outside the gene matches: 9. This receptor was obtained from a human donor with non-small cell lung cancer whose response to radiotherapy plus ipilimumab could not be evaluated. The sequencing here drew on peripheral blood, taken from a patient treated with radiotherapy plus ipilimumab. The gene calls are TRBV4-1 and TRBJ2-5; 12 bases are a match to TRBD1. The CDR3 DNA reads TGCGCCAGCAGCCAATCACCGGGACAGGGGGCTTTCGAGACCCAGTACTTC. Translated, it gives CASSQSPGQGAFETQYF.